This is a list of T cell receptor beta chains from one sample in a study of T cell repertoires in cytomegalovirus infection. These TCRs are of unknown antigen specificity. TCRdb reanalysed the reads using MiXCR and keeps one entry per CDR3 protein. Seen here are hundreds of thousands of distinct CDR3 sequences, about 30% observed once, and the top ten hold roughly 18%. The starting material was cultured PBMCs, obtained from culture after CMV antigen stimulation. All receptors come from a human donor in good health (CMV status not recorded). Some clones in this sample may be carry-over from other donors' samples. Each CDR3 is given with its conserved first and last residue. Part of the rows lack a size; the others show once, few, many or a class for expanded clones.

abundance,j_gene,v_gene,CDR3aa
-,TRBJ2-7,TRBV7-2,CASSLRTAPYEQYF
many,TRBJ2-5,TRBV7-2,CASLGTSGAQETQYF
-,TRBJ1-5,TRBV19,CASSIGDRKPWSQHF
-,TRBJ1-2,TRBV12-3/TRBV12-4,CATRGHDRTGYTF
few,TRBJ2-7,TRBV4-1,CASSQANRGYEQYF
few,TRBJ2-7,TRBV18,CASSPSTSFEQYF
-,TRBJ2-3,TRBV18,CASSPSRRASGTRITDTQYF
-,TRBJ1-1,TRBV20-1,CSALLGQGVTEAFF
few,TRBJ1-2,TRBV7-8,CASSLSWTGHRGGYGYTF
few,TRBJ1-1,TRBV7-2,CASSFATGNTEAFF
-,TRBJ2-7,TRBV7-6,CASSLVTPDSYEQYF
-,TRBJ1-4,TRBV6-5,CASSYRGGATNEKLFF
few,TRBJ2-3,TRBV19,CASQTLLADKSPGTDTQYF
-,TRBJ2-3,TRBV7-9,CASPRGRGVTDTQYF
few,TRBJ1-4,TRBV12-3/TRBV12-4,CASSLGGPTGEKLFF
few,TRBJ2-4,TRBV10-3,CAISEWGAKNIQYF
-,TRBJ2-3,TRBV6-1,CASRPTRGSYGTDTQYF
-,TRBJ2-5,TRBV7-8,CASSLGGLAGGLETQYF
few,TRBJ2-7,TRBV27,CATSPRGRVTYEQYF
few,TRBJ1-2,TRBV5-1,CASSGGQGAFYGYTF
-,TRBJ2-5,TRBV20-1,CSAVDGGDGTQYF
many,TRBJ1-1,TRBV7-2,CASSLRAGTDTEAFF
few,TRBJ1-1,TRBV4-1,CASRTGVWDTEAFF
-,TRBJ2-7,TRBV7-8,CASSLGSGRAGYEQYF
-,TRBJ2-7,TRBV7-6,CASSETGRTYEQYF
few,TRBJ2-3,TRBV12-3/TRBV12-4,CASGKGGRTDTQYF
-,TRBJ2-1,TRBV7-2,CASSLAWDPYNEQFF
-,TRBJ2-7,TRBV7-2,CASSLWTGYMDEQYF
few,TRBJ1-4,TRBV2,CASSSRTGHDEKLFF
many,TRBJ2-1,TRBV7-9,CASSSGTSRYNEQFF
-,TRBJ2-2,TRBV7-9,CASSYGTPAGELFF
few,TRBJ2-1,TRBV7-2,CASSFADEQFF
-,TRBJ1-1,TRBV7-2,CASSWYRGNTEAFF
-,TRBJ2-3,TRBV6-6,CASTPRAGGEMGTDTQYF
-,TRBJ1-5,TRBV28,CASSPTPPQPQHF
-,TRBJ1-5,TRBV4-2,CASSQGVVGSNQPQHF
-,TRBJ1-3,TRBV12-3/TRBV12-4,CASSRQGTGNTIYF
-,TRBJ1-2,TRBV28,CASSGTERYYGYTF
few,TRBJ2-5,TRBV7-6,CASSLEQGGPETQYF
-,TRBJ2-7,TRBV2,CASSGAGGPYEQYF
-,TRBJ1-4,TRBV6-1,CASTRIQGAGEKLFF
-,TRBJ2-5,TRBV10-3,CAISESGQSQETQYF
few,TRBJ2-1,TRBV4-3,CASSQASVGTGVYNEQFF
few,TRBJ2-7,TRBV14,CASSNHHTSGISYEQYF
once,TRBJ1-1,TRBV2,CASRPLAGINTEAFF
-,TRBJ1-6,TRBV10-3,CAIRDSINSPLHF
many,TRBJ2-1,TRBV5-5,CASSKTSGTYNEQFF
few,TRBJ2-1,TRBV2,CASSPAVGNEQFF
few,TRBJ2-7,TRBV7-9,CASHKIRGQTSYEQYF